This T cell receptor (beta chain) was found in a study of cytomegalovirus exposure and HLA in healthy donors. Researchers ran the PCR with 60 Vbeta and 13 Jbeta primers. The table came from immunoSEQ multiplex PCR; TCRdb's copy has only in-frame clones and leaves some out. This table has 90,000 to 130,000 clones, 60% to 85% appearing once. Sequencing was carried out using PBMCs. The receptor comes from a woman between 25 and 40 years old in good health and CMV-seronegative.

The CDR3 spells CATSRDLGLRIQYF. The DNA of the CDR3 is TGTGCCACCAGCAGAGATCTGGGACTTCGAATTCAGTACTTC. This chain links TRBV15 with TRBJ2-4; maybe TRBD2 (6 bases). V shed 0 bases and J shed 10 bases, with 13 bases lying between them. Germline V gives CDR1 LNHNV, CDR2 YYDKDF (reference sequence). The CDR3 loop spans 14 amino acids.